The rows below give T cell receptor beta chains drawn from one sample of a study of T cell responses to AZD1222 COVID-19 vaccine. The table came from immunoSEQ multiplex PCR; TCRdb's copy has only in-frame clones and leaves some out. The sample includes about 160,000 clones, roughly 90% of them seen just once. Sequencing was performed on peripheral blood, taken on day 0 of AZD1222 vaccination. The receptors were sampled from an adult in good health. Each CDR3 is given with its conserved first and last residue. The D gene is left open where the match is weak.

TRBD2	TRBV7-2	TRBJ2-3	TGTGCCAGCAGCTTATTAGGACTAGTCGTGGAAGATACGCAGTATTTT	CASSLLGLVVEDTQYF
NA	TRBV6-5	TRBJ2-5	TGTGCCAGCAGCTCACAGGACGAGACCCAGTACTTC	CASSSQDETQYF
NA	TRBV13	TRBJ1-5	TGTGCCAGCAGCCAGGGACGGTTGCCCCAGCATTTT	CASSQGRLPQHF
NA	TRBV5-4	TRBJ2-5	TGTGCCAGCAGCCACAGGGAGGGGAGAGGGGGAGAGACCCAGTACTTC	CASSHREGRGGETQYF
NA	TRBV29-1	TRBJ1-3	TGCAGCGCCTACTCTGGAAACACCATATATTTT	CSAYSGNTIYF
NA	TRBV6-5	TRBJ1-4	TGTGCCAGCAGTTACGGGAGAACGAATGAAAAACTGTTTTTT	CASSYGRTNEKLFF
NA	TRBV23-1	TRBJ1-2	TGCGCCAGGAGCAGGGGATATGGCTACACCTTC	CARSRGYGYTF
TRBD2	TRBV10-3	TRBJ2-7	TGTGCCATCAGGCGGGGGAAGGACTATTCCTACGAGCAGTACTTC	CAIRRGKDYSYEQYF
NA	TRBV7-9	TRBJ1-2	TGTGCCAGCAGCTGGGGAGAGGGTAGTGGCTACACCTTC	CASSWGEGSGYTF
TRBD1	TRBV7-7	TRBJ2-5	TGTGCTAGCAGCTCGGACAGGGGAGGGGAGACCCAGTACTTC	CASSSDRGGETQYF
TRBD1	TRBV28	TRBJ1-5	TGTGCCAGCAGCCTGGACAGGGGCGCCGATCAGCCCCAGCATTTT	CASSLDRGADQPQHF